Listed here is a single T cell receptor (beta chain). These data belong to a study of metastatic and nonmetastatic thyroid tumors. In the study overall: Repertoire comparisons spanned blood and tumor or nodule tissue from malignant and benign thyroid patients.

Thyroid surgery was performed in patients who had received no treatment beforehand. TCRdb reanalyzed the PCR reads with MiXCR. This table holds tens of thousands of clones, around 23% found once. The CDR3 covers 15 residues. Germline V lookup: CDR1 MNHEY, CDR2 SMNVEV (reference sequence). Unmatched junction bases numbered 3, after V lost 3 bases and J lost 2 bases. Source material: blood. The genes are TRBV27 and TRBJ2-3; 9 bases match TRBD2. The receptor comes from a male donor with papillary thyroid cancer or a benign thyroid nodule (not recorded which). Some clones in this sample may be carry-over from other donors' samples. The CDR3 loop is CASSFAGGVTDTQYF. In nucleotides, the CDR3 is TGTGCCAGCAGTTTCGCGGGAGGGGTCACAGATACGCAGTATTTT.